What follows are 8 T cell receptor beta chains derived from one specimen sequenced in a study of cytomegalovirus exposure and HLA in healthy donors. The PCR had 60 Vbeta and 13 Jbeta primers. Profiling relied on immunoSEQ multiplex PCR, and the TCRdb table lists in-frame clones only, not all of them. The profile shows around 130,000 clones, more than 60% of them singletons. The sequenced sample consisted of PBMCs. The receptor set was obtained from a woman aged 35 to 49 in good health and CMV-seropositive.

Turning to this clone: This specimen includes other DNA sequences encoding the same CDR3. The chain employs TRBV7-2 and TRBJ2-3, with D possibly TRBD1 on 6 matching bases. The CDR3 spans 15 residues. V lost 1 base and J lost 5, with 13 bases in between. CDR1 and CDR2 (germline): SGHTA, FQGNSA. In nucleotides, the CDR3 is TGTGCCAGCAGCTTAGTGGGGCAGGGGAGAGATACGCAGTATTTT. Protein: CASSLVGQGRDTQYF.

V is TRBV4-1 and J is TRBJ2-7, with 8 positions matching TRBD2. V dropped 1 base and J dropped 7; count of bases not matched to a gene: 15. Looked up from germline, CDR1 is MGHRA and CDR2 is YSYEKL. This CDR3 has 17 residues. The CDR3: CASSQGILGGGTREQYF. The DNA for the CDR3 is TGCGCCAGCAGCCAAGGTATCTTGGGCGGGGGGACTCGGGAGCAGTACTTC.

This chain links TRBV11-2 with TRBJ2-2, with 14 bases identical to TRBD2. The trim removed 5 bases at V and 6 bases at J, leaving 14 bases unmatched. The CDR3 has 19 residues. Looked up from germline, CDR1 is SGHAT and CDR2 is FQNNGV. CDR3 residues: CASSLRLAGGTQSAGELFF. Written as DNA, the CDR3 is TGTGCCAGCAGCCTGAGACTAGCGGGGGGGACCCAATCCGCCGGGGAGCTGTTTTTT.

The rearrangement links TRBV21-1 to TRBJ2-2; TRBD1, the D gene given by the table, was not confirmed from the DNA. TRBV21-1 is designated a pseudogene. The CDR3 sequence is 14 residues long. This CDR3 is CASSRGRYTGELFF. The DNA of the CDR3 is TGTGCCAGCAGCAGGGGGCGATACACCGGGGAGCTGTTTTTT.

This clone was recorded a few times. Other DNA sequences of this sample code for an identical CDR3. V gene TRBV7-9 combines with J gene TRBJ2-1; 12 bases are shared with TRBD2. V lost 2 bases to trimming and J lost 7 bases; unmatched junction nucleotides: 3. CDR1 SEHNR and CDR2 FQNEAQ come from the germline V gene (reference sequence). This CDR3 comprises 15 residues. CDR3 sequence reads: CASSLLAGGRNEQFF. For the CDR3, the DNA is TGTGCCAGCAGCTTACTAGCGGGGGGGCGAAATGAGCAGTTCTTC.

Regarding this clone: Compared with germline, one end of the junction differs, possibly owing to a read error. This chain links TRBV7-7 with TRBJ2-5; D might be TRBD1 (6 bases). This CDR3 comprises 14 residues. Germline-derived CDR1 and CDR2 are SSHAT and FNYEAQ (reference sequence). This chain's CDR3 is CASSLGAGAETQYF. The CDR3 nucleotides are TGTGCTAGCAGCTTAGGAGCAGGGGCAGAGACCCAGTACTTC.

The genes are TRBV28 and TRBJ1-2; perhaps TRBD1 as D (6 bases). CDR3 size: 12 residues. The germline gives CDR1 MDHEN, CDR2 SYDVKM. V was trimmed by 6 bases and J by 4 bases, leaving 9 bases between them. The CDR3 here is CASSRTAYGYTF. The CDR3 region has the DNA TGTGCCAGCAGCCGGACAGCCTATGGCTACACCTTC.

This clone was recorded a few times. CDR3 sequence (DNA): TGTGCCACCCCTAATCCACCCTCGCCGGGTCAGTTGGGCTATGGCTACACCTTC. Its translation: CATPNPPSPGQLGYGYTF. The chain has TRBV5-6 and TRBJ1-2; the D is unclear. Germline CDR1 and CDR2: SGHDT and YYEEEE. The CDR3 consists of 18 residues. Trimming pared 9 bases from V and 4 bases from J, leaving 31 bases between.